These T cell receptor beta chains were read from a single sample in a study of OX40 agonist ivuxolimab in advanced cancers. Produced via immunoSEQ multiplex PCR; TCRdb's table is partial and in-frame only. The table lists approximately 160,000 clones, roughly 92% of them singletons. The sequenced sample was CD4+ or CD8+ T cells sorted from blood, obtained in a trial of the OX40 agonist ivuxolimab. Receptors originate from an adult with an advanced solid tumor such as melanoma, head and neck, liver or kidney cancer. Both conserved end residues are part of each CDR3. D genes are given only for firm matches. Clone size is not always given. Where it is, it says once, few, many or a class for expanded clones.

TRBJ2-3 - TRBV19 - TGTGCCAGTAACCCTAGCGCCTCTAGCACAGATACGCAGTATTTT CASNPSASSTDTQYF
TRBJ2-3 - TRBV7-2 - TGTGCCAGCAGCTTGCGGGTCGCCACTACCACAGATACGCAGTATTTT CASSLRVATTTDTQYF
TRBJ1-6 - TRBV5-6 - TGTGCCAGCAGCTTGGCGGTCAGCCTTAGCTCCTATAATTCACCCCTCCACTTT CASSLAVSLSSYNSPLHF
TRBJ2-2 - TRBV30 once TGTGCCTGGAGTGAAGGGCGTAACACCGGGGAGCTGTTTTTT CAWSEGRNTGELFF
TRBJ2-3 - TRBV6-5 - TGTGCCAGCACCAACTTAATCACAGATACGCAGTATTTT CASTNLITDTQYF
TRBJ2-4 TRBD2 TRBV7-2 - TGTGCCAGCAGCCCCGCTAGCGGGGGGAAAGCCAAAAACATTCAGTACTTC CASSPASGGKAKNIQYF
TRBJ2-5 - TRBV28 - TGTGCCAGCAGTGGGGGACCACACACCCAGTACTTC CASSGGPHTQYF
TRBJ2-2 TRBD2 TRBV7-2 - TGTGCCGGCAAACGACTAGCGGGAGGTCACGGGGAGCTGTTTTTT CAGKRLAGGHGELFF
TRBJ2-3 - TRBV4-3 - TGCGCCAGCAGCCAATCCGCACAGCGAGACACAGATACGCAGTATTTT CASSQSAQRDTDTQYF
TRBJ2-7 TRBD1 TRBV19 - TGTGCCAGTAGTCCGGGACAGGCCTCCGAGCAGTACTTC CASSPGQASEQYF
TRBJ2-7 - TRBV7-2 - TGTGCCAGCAGCGGCCGAGGGGCGGTCGACGAGCAGTACTTC CASSGRGAVDEQYF
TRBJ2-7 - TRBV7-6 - TGTGCCAGCAGCTTAGTCCGGGACCAGGGCGAGCAGTACTTC CASSLVRDQGEQYF
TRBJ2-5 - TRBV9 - TGTGCCAGCAGCCCGGGAAGGGGGGTAGCAGAGACCCAGTACTTC CASSPGRGVAETQYF
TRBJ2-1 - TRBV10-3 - TGTGCCATCAGTGAGTTTGACAGGACTCACTCCTACAATGAGCAGTTCTTC CAISEFDRTHSYNEQFF
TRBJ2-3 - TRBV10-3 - TGTGCCATCGGGGCGCGGACCAGCACAGATACGCAGTATTTT CAIGARTSTDTQYF
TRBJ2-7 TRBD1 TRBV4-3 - TGCGCCAGCAGCCCCACGGGACAGGGAACCTACGAGCAGTACTTC CASSPTGQGTYEQYF
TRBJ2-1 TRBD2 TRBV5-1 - TGCGCCAGCAATCCCGGGGGTAGCGGGGAAGGGACCTACAATGAGCAGTTCTTC CASNPGGSGEGTYNEQFF
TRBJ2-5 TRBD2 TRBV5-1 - TGCGCCAGCAGCTTGGGTACTAGCGGGGCGCATGAGACCCAGTACTTC CASSLGTSGAHETQYF
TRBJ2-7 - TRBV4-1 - TGCGCCAGCAGCCAACTCCCCCAGACCTACGAGCAGTACTTC CASSQLPQTYEQYF
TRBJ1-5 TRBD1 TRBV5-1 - TGCGCCAGCAGCTTATCACAGGGGGTACGGGCGAGCAATCAGCCCCAGCATTTT CASSLSQGVRASNQPQHF
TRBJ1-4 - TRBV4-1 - TGCGCCAGCAGCCTCATGGGGGAAAAACTGTTTTTT CASSLMGEKLFF
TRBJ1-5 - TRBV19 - TGTGCCAGTAGTATGCAGGGAGGGAATCAGCCCCAGCATTTT CASSMQGGNQPQHF
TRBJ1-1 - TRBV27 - TGTGCCAGCAGTCAGGGACGGGCGAACACTGAAGCTTTCTTT CASSQGRANTEAFF
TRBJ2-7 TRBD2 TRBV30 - TGTGCCTCGCGTAGTAGCGGGAGTTACGAGCAGTACTTC CASRSSGSYEQYF
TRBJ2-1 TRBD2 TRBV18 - TGTGCCAGCTCACCCGGACTAGACAATGAGCAGTTCTTC CASSPGLDNEQFF
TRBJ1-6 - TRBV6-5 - TGTGCCAGCAGTTACTCGGGGGAAATGAGGGGTTCACCCCTCCACTTT CASSYSGEMRGSPLHF
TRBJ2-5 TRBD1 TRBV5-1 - TGCGCCAGCAGCTCGGCAGGGGGCTGGGAGACCCAGTACTTC CASSSAGGWETQYF
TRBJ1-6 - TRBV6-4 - TGTGCCAGCAGTGACTCGACCGGGAGACCCCTCCACTTT CASSDSTGRPLHF
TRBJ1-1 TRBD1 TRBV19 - TGTGCCAGTAGTAGGACAGGGATCAAGGGGGACACTGAAGCTTTCTTT CASSRTGIKGDTEAFF
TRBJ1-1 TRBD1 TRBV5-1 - TGCGCCAGCAGCTTGGCAGGGGGCAACACTGAAGCTTTCTTT CASSLAGGNTEAFF
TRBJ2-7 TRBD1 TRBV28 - TGTGCCAGCAGTTTCGGACAGGAGTACGAGCAGTACTTC CASSFGQEYEQYF
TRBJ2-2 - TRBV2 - TGTGCCAGCAGTGAATCTCACGTCGGAACCGGGGAGCTGTTTTTT CASSESHVGTGELFF
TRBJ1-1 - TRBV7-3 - TGTGCCAGCAGCTTAAATTTGAACAGTGAAGCTTTCTTT CASSLNLNSEAFF
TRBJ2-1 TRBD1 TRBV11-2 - TGTGCCAGCAGCTCGTCGGACAGGCCGCGCAGGAATGAGCAGTTCTTC CASSSSDRPRRNEQFF
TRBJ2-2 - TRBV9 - TGTGCCAGCAGCGTAGCTCGGGGGGCGCAGAACACCGGGGAGCTGTTTTTT CASSVARGAQNTGELFF
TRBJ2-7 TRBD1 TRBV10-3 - TGTGCCACCCAGACAGGGGATGCCTACGAGCAGTACTTC CATQTGDAYEQYF
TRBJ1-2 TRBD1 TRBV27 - TGTGCCAGCAGTACCTCCTCGACAGGGCCCTATGGCTACACCTTC CASSTSSTGPYGYTF
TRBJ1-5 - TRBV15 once TGTGCCACCAGCAGAGCGAGAGACAGGCTAAAGCATTTT CATSRARDRLKHF
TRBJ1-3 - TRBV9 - TGTGCCAGCAGCGATGAGATTACGAGGATCTCTGGAAACACCATATATTTT CASSDEITRISGNTIYF
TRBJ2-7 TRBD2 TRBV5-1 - TGCGCCAGCAGCTCATGGATCATACCTCCTGGGGCGGGAGGCCTCTCCTACGAGCAGTACTTC CASSSWIIPPGAGGLSYEQYF
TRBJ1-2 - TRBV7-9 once TGTGCCAGCAGCCCCCTGGGAGGGCCTTATGGCTACACCTTC CASSPLGGPYGYTF
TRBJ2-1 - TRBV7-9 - TGTGCCAGCAGCTCCTGGGGCCACCGCGGGAATGAGCAGTTCTTC CASSSWGHRGNEQFF
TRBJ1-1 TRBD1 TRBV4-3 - TGCGCCAGCAGCCAAGATACGGACAGGGGAGATGAAGCTTTCTTT CASSQDTDRGDEAFF
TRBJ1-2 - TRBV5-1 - TGCGCCAGCAGCTCGAACAGAGATGGCTACACCTTC CASSSNRDGYTF
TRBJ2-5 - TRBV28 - TGTGCCAGCAATCGACAGGGGAGGGCCCAAGAGACCCAGTACTTC CASNRQGRAQETQYF
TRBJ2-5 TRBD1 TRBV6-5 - TGTGCCAGCAGTTACCGGGACAGCAGAGAGACCCAGTACTTC CASSYRDSRETQYF
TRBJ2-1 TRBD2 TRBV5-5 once TGTGCCAGCAGCCCCGGGACTAGCGGGGACAATGAGCAGTTCTTC CASSPGTSGDNEQFF
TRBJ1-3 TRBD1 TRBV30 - TGTGCCTGGCCGGGGACAGATGGAAACACCATATATTTT CAWPGTDGNTIYF
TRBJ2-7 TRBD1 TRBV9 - TGTGCCAGCAGCGTCGACAGGGGAGGCGAGCAGTACTTC CASSVDRGGEQYF
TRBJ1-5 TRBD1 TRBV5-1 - TGCGCCAGCAGCCCGGGACAGGGGGCGATGAGCAATCAGCCCCAGCATTTT CASSPGQGAMSNQPQHF
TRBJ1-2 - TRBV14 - TGTGCCAGCAGCCCCTTGGGAGGGAGGGGCTATGGCTACACCTTC CASSPLGGRGYGYTF
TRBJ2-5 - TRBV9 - TGTGCCAGCAGCGTTACGGTAAAGGAGACCCAGTACTTC CASSVTVKETQYF
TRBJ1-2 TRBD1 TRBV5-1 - TGCGCCAGCAGCGGGGGGACAGTTACTAACTATGGCTACACCTTC CASSGGTVTNYGYTF
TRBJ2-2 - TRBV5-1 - TGCGCCAGCAGCCGAGGGGCACAGGGCATCTACACCGGGGAGCTGTTTTTT CASSRGAQGIYTGELFF
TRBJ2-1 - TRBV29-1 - TGCAGCGTTGGGGGCGTCTCCTACAATGAGCAGTTCTTC CSVGGVSYNEQFF
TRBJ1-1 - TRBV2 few TGTGCCAGCAGTGAAGGGGGTAGCACTGAAGCTTTCTTT CASSEGGSTEAFF
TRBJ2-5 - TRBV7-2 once TGTGCCAGCAGCTCGCTTGGCCTGAGGGAGACCCAGTACTTC CASSSLGLRETQYF
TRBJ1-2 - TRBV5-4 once TGTGCCAGCAGCTTGGGGGAGGAATATGGCTACACCTTC CASSLGEEYGYTF
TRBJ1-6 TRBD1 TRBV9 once TGTGCCAGCAGCGTGAAGACAGGGGCAAATTCACCCCTCCACTTT CASSVKTGANSPLHF